What follows are 22 T cell receptor beta chains derived from one specimen sequenced in a study of shared clonotypes between healthy human individuals. Sequencing was performed with immunoSEQ multiplex PCR; in TCRdb, only in-frame clones are kept and a portion is missing. The sample consists of 2 million to 3 million clones, over 85% of them appearing once. The sequencing sample was made of naive CD4+ T cells from PBMCs. Subset denoted: CD45RA+ positively selected. These receptors all come from a man aged 18-30 years in good health. Some clones in this sample may be carry-over from other donors' samples.

The chain carries TRBV19 and TRBJ2-6; 10 bases map to TRBD2. Germline V CDR1 and CDR2: LNHDA, SQIVND (reference sequence). This CDR3 spans 17 amino acids. Losses at the gene ends were 5 bases for V and 4 bases for J; bases not matched to a gene: 8. The CDR3 reads CASSPLAGVAGANVLTF. CDR3 sequence (DNA): TGTGCCAGTAGTCCTCTAGCGGGAGTCGCCGGGGCCAACGTCCTGACTTTC.

The chain links TRBV2 to TRBJ2-5; 11 bases agree with TRBD1. After removal of 7 bases from V and 5 bases from J, the junction contained 9 bases not matched to a gene. The CDR3 is 15 residues long. Germline V gives CDR1 SNHLY, CDR2 FYNNEI. CDR3 nucleotides: TGTGCCAGCATTCAGGACAGGGGGCGCAAGGAGACCCAGTACTTC. Translated: CASIQDRGRKETQYF.

J is TRBJ2-7 and V is TRBV4-2; 9 positions match TRBD1. The trim removed 0 bases at V and 1 base at J, leaving 7 bases unmatched. The CDR3 is 17 amino acids. Germline V gives CDR1 LGHNA, CDR2 YNFKEQ. The DNA of the CDR3 is TGTGCCAGCAGCCAAGAGTGGAGGGACAGGGCATCCTACGAGCAGTACTTC. Its protein is CASSQEWRDRASYEQYF.

This clone was picked up a small number of times. An end of the junction does not agree with germline; a read error may underlie this. The chain combines TRBV19 with TRBJ1-3, with a weak D call TRBD1 (6 bases). CDR1 and CDR2 (germline): LNHDA, SQIVND (reference sequence). This CDR3 region has 17 residues. Here the CDR3 reads CASSTDDRLLSGNTIYF. The CDR3 DNA is TGTGCCAGTAGTACGGACGACAGGCTCCTCTCTGGGAACACCATATATTTT.

The genes are TRBV10-3 and TRBJ1-3; TRBD1 aligns across 10 bases. CDR1 and CDR2 (germline): ENHRY, SYGVKD. The CDR3 sequence is 13 residues long. Losses at the gene ends were 10 bases for V and 6 bases for J; bases not matched to a gene: 6. The CDR3 bases are TGTGCCACTGCCCGACAGGGGGCAAACACCATATATTTT. Amino acids: CATARQGANTIYF.

This chain connects TRBV6-5 to TRBJ1-5, with D perhaps TRBD1 (5 bases). The CDR3 covers 14 residues. Per the germline V gene, CDR1 is MNHEY and CDR2 is SVGAGI. V was cut by 6 bases and J by 7 bases, with 16 bases left in between. In DNA form, the CDR3 reads TGTGCCAGCAGGAAAGGAGGGTGGGGGCAGCCCCAGCATTTT. It specifies CASRKGGWGQPQHF.

The chain joins TRBV28 to TRBJ1-5; perhaps TRBD1 as D (6 bases). From germline, CDR1 is MDHEN and CDR2 SYDVKM. The CDR3 extends over 14 amino acids. Between the trimmed V and J ends, which lost 2 bases and 6 bases, there was a span of 11 bases. CDR3 sequence reads: CASSLPQGSQPQHF. Written as DNA, the CDR3 is TGTGCCAGCAGTTTACCACAGGGTAGTCAGCCCCAGCATTTT.

The chain employs TRBV28 and TRBJ1-1, with D tentatively TRBD1 (6 bases). Germline lookup yields CDR1 MDHEN and CDR2 SYDVKM. Trimming took 4 bases from V and 10 from J, leaving 25 bases between them. This CDR3 has 16 residues. For the CDR3, the DNA is TGTGCCAGCAGTTCCCCGCGGAGGGGGGAGAAAGGGAGAGCTTTCTTT. Its protein product is CASSSPRRGEKGRAFF.

This clone was detected only once. The rearrangement links TRBV28 to TRBJ2-7; D is unresolved. The germline V gene has CDR1 MDHEN and CDR2 SYDVKM. Trimming cost V 6 bases and J 2 bases, with 17 bases left between them. CDR3 length: 15 residues. CDR3 DNA: TGTGCCAGCAGAGGCCTCGGACGAAATGCCTACGAGCAGTACTTC. Its translation: CASRGLGRNAYEQYF.

This clone was detected a few times. This chain links TRBV7-9 with TRBJ1-2, with D unclear. In germline, CDR1 is SEHNR, CDR2 FQNEAQ (reference sequence). CDR3 length: 16 amino acids. Trimming stripped 0 bases from V and 4 bases from J, with 15 bases between. CDR3 nucleotide sequence: TGTGCCAGCAGCTTAGCTAACAGCCCCCGTAGCTATGGCTACACCTTC. Translation gives CASSLANSPRSYGYTF.

The chain recombines TRBV9 with TRBJ2-7, with 10 bases identical to TRBD1. V lost 2 bases and J lost 0; bases outside the gene matches: 2. The CDR3 runs 15 residues. Germline V gene sequence: CDR1 SGDLS, CDR2 YYNGEE. CDR3 in DNA: TGTGCCAGCAGCGTGAGGACAGGGGGCTCCTACGAGCAGTACTTC. Translation gives CASSVRTGGSYEQYF.

The CDR3 nucleotides read TGTGCCAGCAGTTACTCGATAGGGTATCAGCCCCAGCATTTT. It encodes CASSYSIGYQPQHF. The chain employs TRBV6-6 and TRBJ1-5; D is uncertain. V was clipped by 0 bases and J by 5 bases, with 8 bases between them. The CDR3 spans 14 residues. In germline, CDR1 is MNHNY, CDR2 SVGAGI (reference sequence).

In regard to this clone: Other DNA sequences in the same sample also yield this CDR3. This chain links TRBV28 with TRBJ1-1; D gene uncertain. Germline V gene sequence: CDR1 MDHEN, CDR2 SYDVKM. V dropped 3 bases and J dropped 5 bases, with 10 bases sitting between them. CDR3 length equals 13 residues. The CDR3 spells CASSLLGRTEAFF. For the CDR3, the DNA is TGTGCCAGCAGTTTGTTAGGGCGGACTGAAGCTTTCTTT.

There are a few counts of this clone. This rearrangement joins TRBV19 to TRBJ1-5; perhaps TRBD1 as D (5 bases). The CDR3 length is 15 residues. V lost 8 bases and J lost 4, with 18 bases in between. Germline V gives CDR1 LNHDA, CDR2 SQIVND (reference sequence). CDR3: CASSLWGGGNQPQHF. The CDR3 nucleotides are TGTGCCAGTTCCCTTTGGGGTGGGGGAAATCAGCCCCAGCATTTT.

The chain couples TRBV4-3 to TRBJ2-1; the match to TRBD2 covers 10 bases. CDR1 and CDR2 from the germline V gene are LGHNA and YSLEER. J lost 4 bases, V lost 6 bases, and 9 bases had no gene match. This CDR3 comprises 16 residues. CDR3 sequence (DNA): TGCGCCAGCAGTCGTTTGGCTAGCGGGAGATACAATGAGCAGTTCTTC. Its translation is CASSRLASGRYNEQFF.

The CDR3 DNA sequence: TGTGCCAGCAGCGCCCTCAGGGGATTCACCTACAATGAGCAGTTCTTC. This sequence encodes CASSALRGFTYNEQFF. The rearrangement links TRBV9 to TRBJ2-1; D may be TRBD1 (6 bases). From germline, CDR1 is SGDLS and CDR2 YYNGEE. V was clipped by 3 bases and J by 2 bases, with 15 bases between them. The CDR3 extends over 16 amino acids.

J is TRBJ2-6 and V is TRBV28; the D is unclear. V was shortened by 6 bases and J by 1 base, with 19 bases between the two germline ends. Germline CDR1 and CDR2: MDHEN and SYDVKM. This CDR3 is built from 18 residues. The CDR3 DNA is TGTGCCAGCAGCCGTGGTCTCAAATTTTGGTCTGGGGCCAACGTCCTGACTTTC. It translates to CASSRGLKFWSGANVLTF. Filled out from reference TRBV28 and TRBJ2-6, the complete variable domain reads DVKVTQSSRYLVKRTGEKVFLECVQDMDHENMFWYRQDPGLGLRLIYFSYDVKMKEKGDIPEGYSVSREKKERFSLILESASTNQTSMYLCASSRGLKFWSGANVLTFGAGSRLTVL.

This chain connects TRBV6-5 to TRBJ2-5, with TRBD2 as a possible D gene (5 bases). The tail of the sequence fits TRBJ2-7 better, so the J call may be wrong. Germline CDR1 is MNHEY and CDR2 is SVGAGI. The CDR3 covers 14 residues. The CDR3 loop is CASSYAGISYEQYF. CDR3 nucleotide sequence: TGTGCCAGCAGTTATGCGGGCATCTCCTACGAGCAGTACTTC.

There are a few counts of this clone. CDR3 protein: CASSKESRDPGQGLKRNQPQHF. CDR3 in DNA: TGTGCCAGCAGCAAAGAGAGTAGGGACCCGGGACAGGGCCTGAAGCGCAATCAGCCCCAGCATTTT. The V gene is TRBV21-1, the J gene TRBJ1-5; the D call TRBD1 from the table was never checked on the DNA. TRBV21-1 is a pseudogene locus. The CDR3 runs to 22 residues.

The rearrangement links TRBV6-1 to TRBJ1-4; D gene uncertain. V was trimmed by 6 bases and J by 8 bases, leaving 19 bases between them. Germline CDR1 is MNHNS and CDR2 is SASEGT. CDR3 size: 15 residues. CDR3 loop: CASSDPSGLREKLFF. CDR3 coding DNA: TGTGCCAGCAGCGACCCCTCGGGGTTGAGGGAAAAACTGTTTTTT.

The chain links TRBV6-5 to TRBJ2-1; D possibly matches TRBD1 or TRBD2 (6 bases each). V was shortened by 1 base and J by 2 bases, with 9 bases between the two germline ends. CDR3 length: 15 residues. Germline CDR1 reads MNHEY; CDR2 reads SVGAGI. The CDR3 protein is CASSYLGGTYNEQFF. The CDR3 nucleotides read TGTGCCAGCAGTTACTTAGGGGGGACCTACAATGAGCAGTTCTTC.

The chain uses TRBV5-4 and TRBJ2-5; no reliable D call. This CDR3 has 12 residues. Germline CDR1 SGHNT, CDR2 YYREEE (reference sequence). Trimming shortened V by 4 bases and J by 0 bases, and 4 bases separated the two germline ends. CDR3 protein: CASSQYQETQYF. For the CDR3, the DNA is TGTGCCAGCAGCCAATACCAAGAGACCCAGTACTTC.